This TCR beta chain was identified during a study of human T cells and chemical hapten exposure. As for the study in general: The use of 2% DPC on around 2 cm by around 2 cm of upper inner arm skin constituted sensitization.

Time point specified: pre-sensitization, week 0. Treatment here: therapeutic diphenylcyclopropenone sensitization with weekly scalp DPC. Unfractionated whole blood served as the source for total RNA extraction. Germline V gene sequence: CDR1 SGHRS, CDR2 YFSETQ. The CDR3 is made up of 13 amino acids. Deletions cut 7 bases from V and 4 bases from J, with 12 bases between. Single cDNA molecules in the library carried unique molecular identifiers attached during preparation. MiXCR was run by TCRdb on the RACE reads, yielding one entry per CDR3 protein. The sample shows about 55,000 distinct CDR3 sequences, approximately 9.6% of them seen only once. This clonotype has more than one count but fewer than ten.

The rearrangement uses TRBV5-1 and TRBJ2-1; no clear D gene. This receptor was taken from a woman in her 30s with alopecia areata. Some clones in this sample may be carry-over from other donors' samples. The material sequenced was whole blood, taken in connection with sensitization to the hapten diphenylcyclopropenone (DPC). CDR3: CASAPQSYNEQFF. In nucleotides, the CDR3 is TGCGCCAGCGCCCCCCAGTCGTACAATGAGCAGTTCTTC.